These 29 T cell receptor beta chains share one sample of origin, sequenced in a study of blood T cell repertoires in COVID-19. Here immunoSEQ multiplex PCR was the method, and the copy in TCRdb shows in-frame clones only, minus some. The table has roughly 74,000 clones, 70% to 90% seen once. The specimen sequenced was peripheral blood. The receptors derive from a man aged 65-85 years with active or convalescent COVID-19.

This chain connects TRBV30 to TRBJ1-2; 7 positions match TRBD1. This CDR3 contains 15 residues. The ends lost 2 bases at V and 4 bases at J; junction bases unmatched: 10. The germline V gene encodes CDR1 GTSNPN and CDR2 SVGIG (reference sequence). The CDR3 coding sequence is TGTGCCTGGAGTCCTAAGACAGGGAGGTTCTATGGCTACACCTTC. Protein sequence: CAWSPKTGRFYGYTF.

In its sample, this clone was seen a few times. The chain has TRBV5-5 and TRBJ1-1, with no clear D. Trimming took off 4 bases at V and 4 bases at J, with 11 bases between the two ends. Germline CDR1 SGHKS, CDR2 YYEKEE (reference sequence). The CDR3 sequence is 13 residues long. CDR3 in DNA: TGTGCCAGCAGCCTGCGCCGGGGCACTGAAGCTTTCTTT. Translation gives CASSLRRGTEAFF.

The chain uses TRBV18 and TRBJ2-7; 7 bases line up with TRBD1. Germline trimming cut 6 bases from V and 6 bases from J; bases unmatched to any gene: 8. Germline V gene sequence: CDR1 KGHSH, CDR2 LQKENI. The CDR3 consists of 13 residues. The CDR3 DNA is TGTGCCAGCTCGCCGCAGACAGGGCGCGAGCAGTACTTC. This encodes CASSPQTGREQYF. Complete variable domain (other parts from reference TRBV18 and TRBJ2-7): NAGVMQNPRHLVRRRGQEARLRCSPMKGHSHVYWYRQLPEEGLKFMVYLQKENIIDESGMPKERFSAEFPKEGPSILRIQQVVRGDSAAYFCASSPQTGREQYFGPGTRLTVT.

This chain links TRBV18 with TRBJ1-2; a weak D match, TRBD1 (5 bases). The ends were cut back, 2 bases at V and 6 bases at J, with 7 bases in the middle. The CDR3 loop spans 12 amino acids. Germline CDR1 and CDR2: KGHSH and LQKENI. CDR3 DNA sequence: TGTGCCAGCTCACCAATAGGGGATGGCTACACCTTC. Residues: CASSPIGDGYTF.

The J gene is TRBJ2-1, the V gene TRBV4-1; no definite D call. Germline CDR1 MGHRA, CDR2 YSYEKL. The CDR3 has 15 amino acids. The V end was cut by 0 bases, the J end by 2 bases, with 8 bases between. The CDR3 loop is CASSQEGRTYNEQFF. Here the CDR3 DNA reads TGCGCCAGCAGCCAAGAGGGCCGGACCTACAATGAGCAGTTCTTC.

The gene calls are TRBV28 and TRBJ2-2; 11 bases line up with TRBD2. CDR1 and CDR2 from the germline V gene are MDHEN and SYDVKM. This CDR3 spans 16 amino acids. With V trimmed by 6 bases and J by 2 bases, 5 bases remained unmatched. In nucleotides, the CDR3 is TGTGCCAGCAGCGATAGCGGGAGGGCCAACACCGGGGAGCTGTTTTTT. Its protein is CASSDSGRANTGELFF.

This chain uses TRBV12-3 or TRBV12-4 with TRBJ1-1; D remains ambiguous. The CDR3 loop spans 12 amino acids. V lost 11 bases and J 1 base, leaving 11 bases between the germline ends. The CDR3 coding sequence is TGTGCCTCCAACCTCAGGAACACTGAAGCTTTCTTT. Translating gives CASNLRNTEAFF.

The rearrangement joins TRBV7-6 to TRBJ2-7; 14 bases match TRBD2. The V and J ends lost 5 bases and 6 bases, in that order; junction bases with no gene match: 6. Germline CDR1 reads SGHVS; CDR2 reads FNYEAQ. The CDR3 is 15 amino acids. CDR3 loop: CASSSGTSGSREQYF. The CDR3 nucleotides read TGTGCCAGCAGCAGCGGGACTAGCGGGAGCCGCGAGCAGTACTTC.

The gene calls are TRBV7-3 and TRBJ2-3; 9 nucleotides match TRBD2. Losses at the gene ends were 5 bases for V and 0 bases for J; bases not matched to a gene: 6. The CDR3 is 16 residues long. Germline V lookup: CDR1 SGHTA, CDR2 FQGTGA. The DNA for the CDR3 is TGTGCCAGCAGCGATAGCGGGAGACCTAGCACAGATACGCAGTATTTT. Its protein is CASSDSGRPSTDTQYF.

This sequence joins TRBV5-4 and TRBJ2-3, with 13 bases matching TRBD2. V lost 4 bases and J lost 5; bases outside the gene matches: 4. Germline CDR1 and CDR2: SGHNT and YYREEE (reference sequence). The CDR3 totals 15 residues. In nucleotides, the CDR3 is TGTGCCAGCAGCGGGACTAGCGGGGTTGTAGATACGCAGTATTTT. Encoded protein: CASSGTSGVVDTQYF.

The chain has TRBV5-5 and TRBJ1-5; unclear D gene. The V gene's germline CDR1 is SGHKS and CDR2 YYEKEE (reference sequence). With 0 bases removed from V and 6 bases from J, the gap between germline ends came to 10 bases. This CDR3 has 14 amino acids. The CDR3 coding sequence is TGTGCCAGCAGCTTGGGGGCCGAACGTCAGCCCCAGCATTTT. Translating it yields CASSLGAERQPQHF.

The chain recombines TRBV11-2 with TRBJ1-5; no reliable D call. The CDR3 spans 13 residues. Germline-derived CDR1 and CDR2 are SGHAT and FQNNGV. V lost 4 bases, J lost 0 bases, and 4 bases lay in between. CDR3 in DNA: TGTGCCAGCAGCTCCAGTAGCAATCAGCCCCAGCATTTT. Its translation: CASSSSSNQPQHF.

The V call is TRBV5-8, the J call TRBJ2-5, with D perhaps matching TRBD1 (6 bases). From germline, CDR1 is SGHTS and CDR2 YDEGEE. The CDR3 is 14 residues long. V gave up 0 bases and J gave up 5 bases, with 11 bases separating them. The chain's CDR3 is CASSLGRTVETQYF. CDR3 DNA sequence: TGTGCCAGCAGCTTGGGCCGGACAGTTGAGACCCAGTACTTC.

This clone was detected only a few times. V is TRBV3-1 (or the pseudogene TRBV3-2) and J is TRBJ2-1; maybe TRBD2 (7 bases). V was pared by 4 bases and J by 8 bases, with 21 bases between. The germline CDR1 and CDR2 sequences are LGHDT and YNNKEL (reference sequence). CDR3 size: 16 residues. CDR3: CASSPVSGGRGYEQFF. CDR3 DNA sequence: TGTGCCAGCAGCCCTGTGTCGGGGGGCCGGGGATATGAGCAGTTCTTC.

This chain joins TRBV5-1 and TRBJ2-3; D uncertain. V lost 0 bases and J lost 5, with 7 bases in between. Germline CDR1 SGHRS, CDR2 YFSETQ. The CDR3 contains 13 residues. The CDR3 bases are TGCGCCAGCAGCTTGGGTCTACGAGATACGCAGTATTTT. Its translation is CASSLGLRDTQYF.

This clone has just a few counts. The V gene is TRBV9, the J gene TRBJ2-7; 11 positions agree with TRBD2. CDR3 length equals 15 residues. V trimming: 0 bases; J trimming: 7 bases; junction bases outside the gene matches: 6. Germline lookup yields CDR1 SGDLS and CDR2 YYNGEE. For the CDR3, the DNA is TGTGCCAGCAGCGTAGGTAGCGGGAGGGCCTGGGAGCAGTACTTC. It encodes CASSVGSGRAWEQYF. The full variable domain, completed using reference TRBV9 and TRBJ2-7, is DSGVTQTPKHLITATGQRVTLRCSPRSGDLSVYWYQQSLDQGLQFLIQYYNGEERAKGNILERFSAQQFPDLHSELNLSSLELGDSALYFCASSVGSGRAWEQYFGPGTRLTVT.

This clone was picked up a small number of times. The chain is built from TRBV4-1 and TRBJ2-2, with D perhaps matching TRBD2 (6 bases). Germline lookup yields CDR1 MGHRA and CDR2 YSYEKL. This CDR3 spans 16 amino acids. Trimming shortened V by 0 bases and J by 1 base, and 9 bases separated the two germline ends. The CDR3 loop is CASSQDSGRNTGELFF. The CDR3 DNA is TGCGCCAGCAGCCAAGATAGCGGCCGGAACACCGGGGAGCTGTTTTTT.

V gene TRBV10-1 combines with J gene TRBJ1-5; D call uncertain. Germline assignment: CDR1 WNHNN and CDR2 SYGVQD (reference sequence). The CDR3 is 13 amino acids. Trimming took 2 bases from V and 5 from J, leaving 7 bases between them. In DNA form, the CDR3 reads TGCGCCAGCAGTGAGATGGCAGATCAGCCCCAGCATTTT. Encoded protein: CASSEMADQPQHF.

This rearrangement joins TRBV4-1 to TRBJ2-4, with a weak D call TRBD1 (6 bases). Germline assignment: CDR1 MGHRA and CDR2 YSYEKL. The ends were cut back, 0 bases at V and 0 bases at J, with 21 bases in the middle. The CDR3 runs 20 residues. The CDR3 sequence is CASSQDGGRGATLAKNIQYF. The CDR3 DNA sequence: TGCGCCAGCAGCCAAGATGGGGGCAGGGGCGCCACGCTAGCCAAAAACATTCAGTACTTC.

The chain uses TRBV4-1 and TRBJ2-5, with D perhaps TRBD2 (7 bases). Germline loops: CDR1 MGHRA, CDR2 YSYEKL. The CDR3 sequence is 18 residues long. V shed 3 bases and J shed 2 bases, with 22 bases lying between them. The CDR3 nucleotides read TGCGCCAGCAGCCACACTGCCGTGGGAAGGGGGGGGCAAGAGACCCAGTACTTC. As protein: CASSHTAVGRGGQETQYF.

The chain links TRBV6-5 to TRBJ1-5, with 7 bases that match TRBD1. V trimming: 6 bases; J trimming: 0 bases; junction bases outside the gene matches: 5. This CDR3 is 15 amino acids long. Germline V gives CDR1 MNHEY, CDR2 SVGAGI. The CDR3: CASRATGDSNQPQHF. CDR3 DNA: TGTGCCAGCAGGGCCACAGGGGATAGCAATCAGCCCCAGCATTTT.

This chain joins TRBV14 and TRBJ1-1; TRBD1 is a possible D gene (6 bases). In germline, CDR1 is SGHDN, CDR2 FVKESK. The CDR3 sequence is 15 residues long. The V and J ends lost 4 bases and 0 bases respectively, with 12 bases between them. This CDR3 is CASSLLTGMNTEAFF. The CDR3 DNA follows: TGTGCCAGCAGCCTCCTGACAGGAATGAACACTGAAGCTTTCTTT.

The chain couples TRBV3-1 (or the pseudogene TRBV3-2) to TRBJ2-7; no clear D. Germline CDR1 and CDR2: LGHDT and YNNKEL (reference sequence). The CDR3 is 13 residues long. Trimming cost V 2 bases and J 2 bases, with 7 bases left between them. CDR3 sequence (DNA): TGTGCCAGCAGCCAAAACAGAGCCTACGAGCAGTACTTC. This gives the protein CASSQNRAYEQYF.

V gene TRBV7-7 combines with J gene TRBJ2-5, with D possibly being TRBD2 (6 bases). Trimming took 6 bases from V and 2 from J, leaving 10 bases between them. The germline CDR1 and CDR2 sequences are SSHAT and FNYEAQ (reference sequence). The CDR3 is made up of 13 amino acids. CDR3 residues: CASSGGVQETQYF. The CDR3 bases are TGTGCCAGCAGTGGCGGGGTTCAAGAGACCCAGTACTTC.

The rearrangement uses TRBV7-9 and TRBJ1-1, with unresolved D. V lost 5 bases and J lost 1, with 8 bases in between. The CDR3 is made up of 13 amino acids. The germline V gene encodes CDR1 SEHNR and CDR2 FQNEAQ (reference sequence). The CDR3 here is CASSRTGNTEAFF. In DNA, the CDR3 is TGTGCCAGCAGCCGTACCGGGAACACTGAAGCTTTCTTT. Full variable domain (outside the CDR3, taken from reference TRBV7-9 and TRBJ1-1): DTGVSQNPRHKITKRGQNVTFRCDPISEHNRLYWYRQTLGQGPEFLTYFQNEAQLEKSRLLSDRFSAERPKGSFSTLEIQRTEQGDSAMYLCASSRTGNTEAFFGQGTRLTVV.

This chain uses TRBV6-5 with TRBJ2-2, with D uncertain. This CDR3 contains 14 residues. Trimming shortened V by 5 bases and J by 5 bases, and 12 bases separated the two germline ends. Germline V lookup: CDR1 MNHEY, CDR2 SVGAGI. CDR3 residues: CASSPQRSTGELFF. The CDR3 DNA reads as TGTGCCAGCAGTCCCCAGAGGAGTACCGGGGAGCTGTTTTTT.

The chain links TRBV6-5 to TRBJ2-5, with a weak D call TRBD1 (7 bases). The germline CDR1 and CDR2 sequences are MNHEY and SVGAGI. V was cut by 8 bases and J by 4 bases, with 20 bases left in between. CDR3 length: 15 residues. The chain's CDR3 is CASRLRGARGETQYF. CDR3 sequence (DNA): TGTGCCAGCCGCCTCAGGGGGGCGCGTGGAGAGACCCAGTACTTC.

The rearrangement joins TRBV5-1 to TRBJ1-1, with D perhaps TRBD1 (5 bases). Trimming left V 0 bases short and J 0 bases short, with 9 bases between. The V gene's germline CDR1 is SGHRS and CDR2 YFSETQ. The CDR3 runs to 15 residues. Here the CDR3 DNA reads TGCGCCAGCAGCTTGGAGTCGGGGGTGAACACTGAAGCTTTCTTT. Amino acids: CASSLESGVNTEAFF.

V is TRBV5-5 and J is TRBJ2-7; 12 bases match TRBD1. This CDR3 has 16 residues. Germline V lookup: CDR1 SGHKS, CDR2 YYEKEE (reference sequence). V lost 4 bases to trimming and J lost 4 bases; unmatched junction nucleotides: 9. As DNA, the CDR3 is TGTGCCAGCAGCCCCTCTCCGGGACAGGGGGCTTACGAGCAGTACTTC. It specifies CASSPSPGQGAYEQYF.